What follows are 14 T cell receptor beta chains derived from one specimen sequenced in a study of graft-versus-host responses after intestinal transplantation. The antigens these receptors bind are not known. Assay used: immunoSEQ multiplex PCR; TCRdb lists only in-frame clones, some missing. Among around 90,000 clones listed, more than 90% were seen once. The sequences come from unstimulated CD4+ T cells sorted from spleen or lymph node cells, collected before intestinal transplant. The receptors were sampled from a human donor who received an intestinal transplant.

J is TRBJ2-1 and V is TRBV12-5; 13 bases are shared with TRBD2. Germline CDR1 reads LGHNT; CDR2 reads FRNRAP. V gave up 1 base and J gave up 0 bases; unmatched junction bases: 9. CDR3 length: 20 residues. The CDR3, as DNA: TGTGCTAGTGGTTTGGCCCAACTAGCGGGAGGGCCCAGCTCCTACAATGAGCAGTTCTTC. Protein product: CASGLAQLAGGPSSYNEQFF. Complete variable domain (other parts from reference TRBV12-5 and TRBJ2-1): DARVTQTPRHKVTEMGQEVTMRCQPILGHNTVFWYRQTMMQGLELLAYFRNRAPLDDSGMPKDRFSAEMPDATLATLKIQPSEPRDSAVYFCASGLAQLAGGPSSYNEQFFGPGTRLTVL.

The rearrangement joins TRBV30 to TRBJ2-2, with D tentatively TRBD1 (5 bases). Per germline, CDR1 GTSNPN and CDR2 SVGIG (reference sequence). V was clipped by 2 bases and J by 4 bases, with 8 bases between them. CDR3 size: 13 residues. The CDR3: CAWSRQSTGELFF. The CDR3 nucleotides are TGTGCCTGGAGTAGACAGAGCACCGGGGAGCTGTTTTTT.

V is TRBV29-1 and J is TRBJ2-7; TRBD1 agrees at 7 bases. J lost 1 base, V lost 6 bases, and 3 bases had no gene match. Germline loops: CDR1 SQVTM, CDR2 ANQGSEA. The CDR3 loop spans 12 amino acids. The CDR3 protein is CSVGQTSYEQYF. The CDR3 DNA reads TGCAGCGTGGGACAGACTTCCTACGAGCAGTACTTC.

The chain joins TRBV5-1 to TRBJ2-5; perhaps TRBD2 as D (5 bases). V was trimmed by 4 bases and J by 4 bases, leaving 17 bases between them. The CDR3 length is 15 residues. CDR1 is SGHRS and CDR2 is YFSETQ in the germline V gene. CDR3 bases: TGCGCCAGCAGCAGCATAGCGCGCGAAGGAGAGACCCAGTACTTC. As protein: CASSSIAREGETQYF.

The chain combines TRBV5-4 with TRBJ2-7; D possibly corresponds to TRBD1 (5 bases). This CDR3 contains 14 residues. Germline V gene data show CDR1 as SGHNT and CDR2 as YYREEE (reference sequence). V lost 3 bases, J lost 0 bases, and 10 bases lay in between. The CDR3 sequence is CASSSRQSSYEQYF. The CDR3 DNA follows: TGTGCCAGCAGCTCCAGACAGTCCTCCTACGAGCAGTACTTC.

The chain is built from TRBV6-5 and TRBJ2-1; tentatively, D is TRBD2 (5 bases). Germline V lookup: CDR1 MNHEY, CDR2 SVGAGI. The CDR3 runs 14 residues. V shed 6 bases and J shed 7 bases, with 16 bases lying between them. CDR3 nucleotide sequence: TGTGCCAGCAGGGAGGTAGCAGCATCGAATGAGCAGTTCTTC. Its protein product is CASREVAASNEQFF.

This sequence joins TRBV14 and TRBJ2-6; the D is unclear. CDR3 length: 17 amino acids. The germline gives CDR1 SGHDN, CDR2 FVKESK. The V and J ends lost 0 bases and 1 base respectively, with 10 bases between them. The CDR3 spells CASSQDRKRSGANVLTF. The CDR3 DNA reads TGTGCCAGCAGCCAAGATCGGAAGAGGTCTGGGGCCAACGTCCTGACTTTC. Supplemented by reference TRBV14 and TRBJ2-6, the full variable domain reads EAGVTQFPSHSVIEKGQTVTLRCDPISGHDNLYWYRRVMGKEIKFLLHFVKESKQDESGMPNNRFLAERTGGTYSTLKVQPAELEDSGVYFCASSQDRKRSGANVLTFGAGSRLTVL.

J is TRBJ2-1 and V is TRBV11-2; D is possibly TRBD2 (5 bases). There are 14 residues in the CDR3. CDR1 SGHAT and CDR2 FQNNGV come from the germline V gene. Trimming removed 1 base at V and 10 bases at J, with 14 bases between. DNA of the CDR3: TGTGCCAGCAGCTTAGTTAGACTAATTCGAGAGCAGTTCTTC. Amino acids: CASSLVRLIREQFF.

In this sample, this clone turned up once. The chain has TRBV4-1 and TRBJ2-2; TRBD1 matches 8 bases. Germline V gene sequence: CDR1 MGHRA, CDR2 YSYEKL. This CDR3 contains 14 residues. Losses at the gene ends were 4 bases for V and 7 bases for J; bases not matched to a gene: 5. This chain's CDR3 is CASSPQGGYGELFF. Here the CDR3 DNA reads TGCGCCAGCAGCCCACAGGGGGGTTACGGGGAGCTGTTTTTT.

Concerning this clone: Other DNA variants within this sample encode the same CDR3. DNA for the CDR3: TGTGCCAGCAGCGACTTTGTTCAGGGGATCATGCCTGAAGCTTTCTTT. It specifies CASSDFVQGIMPEAFF. The chain employs TRBV7-8 and TRBJ1-1, with D possibly TRBD1 on 6 matching bases. The V gene lost 5 bases and the J gene lost 6 bases, with 22 bases spanning the gap. Germline V gives CDR1 SGHVS, CDR2 FQNEAQ. The CDR3 runs 16 residues.

The V call is TRBV6-5, the J call TRBJ1-5, with D maybe TRBD1 (5 bases). Trimming removed 9 bases at V and 3 bases at J, with 12 bases between. Germline lookup yields CDR1 MNHEY and CDR2 SVGAGI. The CDR3 length is 13 residues. CDR3 sequence reads: CASGWGDNQPQHF. As DNA, the CDR3 is TGTGCCAGTGGATGGGGGGACAATCAGCCCCAGCATTTT.

In its sample, this clone was seen once. The gene calls are TRBV5-1 and TRBJ2-5, with D perhaps matching TRBD1 or TRBD2 (6 bases each). The V gene lost 1 base and the J gene lost 7 bases, with 23 bases spanning the gap. CDR1 and CDR2 from the germline V gene are SGHRS and YFSETQ. This CDR3 has 17 residues. The CDR3 region has the DNA TGCGCCAGCAGCTTGTCCTACGCAGGGACACTCGGGGGGACCCAGTACTTC. It codes for CASSLSYAGTLGGTQYF.

The chain recombines TRBV7-8 with TRBJ2-3; D is possibly TRBD1 (6 bases). Germline CDR1 is SGHVS and CDR2 is FQNEAQ. The CDR3 contains 13 residues. The V gene lost 4 bases and the J gene lost 4 bases, with 9 bases spanning the gap. CDR3: CASSSQGPDTQYF. The CDR3 DNA is TGTGCCAGCAGCTCACAGGGTCCAGATACGCAGTATTTT.

The chain is built from TRBV11-3 and TRBJ2-1; 7 bases fit TRBD2. CDR1 and CDR2 from the germline V gene are SGHNT and YENEEA. After removal of 3 bases from V and 0 bases from J, the junction contained 5 bases not matched to a gene. The CDR3 covers 16 residues. CDR3 nucleotides: TGTGCCAGCAGCTTGGGGGGGGGAAGCTCCTACAATGAGCAGTTCTTC. Translated: CASSLGGGSSYNEQFF.